The rows below give T cell receptor beta chains drawn from one sample of a study of cytomegalovirus exposure and HLA in healthy donors. Sequencing was performed with immunoSEQ multiplex PCR; in TCRdb, only in-frame clones are kept and a portion is missing. Among some 120,000 clones listed, more than 8% were seen once. Sample: PBMCs. The receptor source for this set is a man in his forties or fifties in good health and CMV-seronegative. Each CDR3 is given with its conserved first and last residue. A D gene is named only where the DNA matches it firmly. Clone size is stated in some rows and not others, as once, few, many or a class when expanded.

D	size	V	J	length	DNA	CDR3
TRBD1	few	TRBV27	TRBJ1-1	15	TGTGCCAGCACCAATCTTCCGGGACAGAGGACTGAAGCTTTCTTT	CASTNLPGQRTEAFF
TRBD1	few	TRBV6-5	TRBJ1-2	13	TGTGCCAGCAGTTACGAAAGGGGGCGAGGCTACACCTTC	CASSYERGRGYTF
TRBD1	few	TRBV5-4	TRBJ1-4	17	TGTGCCAGCAGCTCGACGGGACAGGGGGCCCCTAATGAAAAACTGTTTTTT	CASSSTGQGAPNEKLFF
.	.	TRBV23-1	TRBJ2-1	13	TGCGCCAGCAGACAGGGAGCCTACAATGAGCAGTTCTTC	CASRQGAYNEQFF
.	few	TRBV15	TRBJ2-5	16	TGTGCCACCAGCCTCCAGCGGGTGATGTACCAAGAGACCCAGTACTTC	CATSLQRVMYQETQYF
.	few	TRBV13	TRBJ2-2	15	TGTGCCAGCAGCTTAGACGGGGGGCGGACCGGGGAGCTGTTTTTT	CASSLDGGRTGELFF
.	few	TRBV10-3	TRBJ2-3	14	TGTGCCATCACTACAGCGGGTAGTAAGGGTACGCAGTATTTT	CAITTAGSKGTQYF
.	.	TRBV7-3	TRBJ2-3	14	TGTGCCAGCAGCTTAAACCGGGAACCAGATACGCAGTATTTT	CASSLNREPDTQYF
TRBD1	few	TRBV19	TRBJ1-5	16	TGTGCCAGTAGTAACCTACCACAGGGGGTCGGCCAGCCCCAGCATTTT	CASSNLPQGVGQPQHF
TRBD1	.	TRBV5-4	TRBJ1-2	15	TGTGCCAGCAGCTTTGACCCAGGGGGCGACTATGGCTACACCTTC	CASSFDPGGDYGYTF
TRBD2	.	TRBV25-1	TRBJ2-7	15	TGTGCCAGCAGACCAGGACTAGCGGGGAGTTACGAGCAGTACTTC	CASRPGLAGSYEQYF
TRBD2	few	TRBV7-3	TRBJ2-3	14	TGTGCCAGCAGCTCCCTAGCGGGCACAGATACGCAGTATTTT	CASSSLAGTDTQYF
.	.	TRBV5-6	TRBJ1-6	15	TGTGCCAGCAGCTTGAAAGGAGGGTACAGTTCACCCCTCCACTTT	CASSLKGGYSSPLHF
TRBD2	.	TRBV11-2	TRBJ2-1	17	TGTGCCAGCAGCAAATGGTCGCAGCGGGGGGGCTTCAATGAGCAGTTCTTC	CASSKWSQRGGFNEQFF
TRBD1	.	TRBV10-3	TRBJ1-2	13	TGTGCCATCAGTGAGTCTGGACAGGGGGGCTACACCTTC	CAISESGQGGYTF
.	few	TRBV28	TRBJ2-2	13	TGTGCCAGCAGAACAGCTAACACCGGGGAGCTGTTTTTT	CASRTANTGELFF
.	few	TRBV7-9	TRBJ1-1	12	TGTGCCAGCAGCTTAGGGAGTGGTGAAGCTTTCTTT	CASSLGSGEAFF
.	.	TRBV7-9	TRBJ1-1	16	TGTGCCAGCAGCTTAGCCTCGGCAGGGCCGGACACTGAAGCTTTCTTT	CASSLASAGPDTEAFF
.	.	TRBV11-2	TRBJ2-3	15	TGTGCCAGCAGCTTAAGTGAGCCTAGCACAGATACGCAGTATTTT	CASSLSEPSTDTQYF
TRBD2	few	TRBV28	TRBJ2-2	16	TGTGCCAGCAGTTTCATAACGGGGGGGCGTCTTGGGGAGCTGTTTTTT	CASSFITGGRLGELFF
TRBD1	.	TRBV29-1	TRBJ1-1	15	TGCAGCGTTTCCGGGACAGGGGCATCGAACACTGAAGCTTTCTTT	CSVSGTGASNTEAFF
TRBD2	.	TRBV5-6	TRBJ2-3	16	TGTGCCAGCAGCTTGGTAATAGCGGGGTGGACAGATACGCAGTATTTT	CASSLVIAGWTDTQYF
TRBD2	.	TRBV10-1	TRBJ2-3	16	TGCGCCAGCAGCGTACTAGCGGGGGGATCGACAGATACGCAGTATTTT	CASSVLAGGSTDTQYF
TRBD2	few	TRBV4-2	TRBJ2-5	15	TGTGCCAGCAGCCAAAGGCTAGCGGGGGAAGAGACCCAGTACTTC	CASSQRLAGEETQYF
TRBD1	few	TRBV2	TRBJ1-6	16	TGTGCCAGCAGTGAAACAGGACAGGGGTATAATTCACCCCTCCACTTT	CASSETGQGYNSPLHF
.	.	TRBV28	TRBJ2-7	14	TGTGCCAGCAGTTTACCACAGAACTCCTACGAGCAGTACTTC	CASSLPQNSYEQYF
.	few	TRBV4-2	TRBJ1-2	16	TGTGCCAGCAGCCAAGATACAAAGGCAGGAGGGGAACGGGACACCTTC	CASSQDTKAGGERDTF
TRBD2	few	TRBV25-1	TRBJ2-5	13	TGTTCAACGCGGGAGGGGGGGGGAGAGACCCAGTACTTC	CSTREGGGETQYF
TRBD1	.	TRBV6-5	TRBJ2-6	16	TGTGCCAGCAGTTTAACAGGGGTCTCCGGGGCCAACGTCCTGACTTTC	CASSLTGVSGANVLTF
.	.	TRBV19	TRBJ1-1	13	TGTGCCAGTAATGGCCTCAGGGGAACTGAAGCTTTCTTT	CASNGLRGTEAFF
TRBD1	few	TRBV6-4	TRBJ2-3	14	TGTGCCAGCAGTGACTCGCAGGGGGCAGATACGCAGTATTTT	CASSDSQGADTQYF
.	few	TRBV6-1	TRBJ1-1	14	TGTGCCAGCACCATAGGGATCGGGGACACTGAAGCTTTCTTT	CASTIGIGDTEAFF
.	few	TRBV5-8	TRBJ1-5	14	TGTGCCAGCAGCCCGGACAGACGAAATCAGCCCCAGCATTTT	CASSPDRRNQPQHF
.	.	TRBV4-1	TRBJ2-2	13	TGCGCCAGCATGAGGAACGGAACCGGGGAGCTGTTTTTT	CASMRNGTGELFF
.	.	TRBV6-5	TRBJ2-7	14	TGTGCCAGCAGTCTGCCGGGACAATCGTACGAGCAGTACTTC	CASSLPGQSYEQYF
.	few	TRBV5-6	TRBJ2-3	13	TGTGCCAGCAGCTTAATTTACACAGATACGCAGTATTTT	CASSLIYTDTQYF
.	.	TRBV20-1	TRBJ2-5	10	TGCAGTGGACAGCAAGAGACCCAGTACTTC	CSGQQETQYF